The 9 T cell receptor beta chains below were found in one sample sequenced in a study of T cell responses to AZD1222 COVID-19 vaccine. Libraries were prepared by immunoSEQ multiplex PCR; TCRdb keeps only in-frame clonotypes and omits some of them. The sample has around 270,000 clones; about 94% are singletons. This sample comprised peripheral blood, obtained 28 days after the second AZD1222 dose. The receptors stem from an adult who received the AZD1222 COVID-19 vaccine.

V gene TRBV19 combines with J gene TRBJ1-5; D is unresolved. The V gene lost 5 bases and the J gene lost 6 bases, with 17 bases spanning the gap. The CDR3 has 15 residues. Germline values: CDR1 LNHDA, CDR2 SQIVND (reference sequence). This CDR3 reads CASSPLDGSPQPQHF. CDR3 nucleotides: TGTGCCAGTAGTCCGTTAGATGGGAGTCCTCAGCCCCAGCATTTT.

The chain combines TRBV5-4 with TRBJ2-7; 10 nucleotides line up with TRBD1. CDR3 length: 14 residues. CDR1 is SGHNT and CDR2 is YYREEE in the germline V gene (reference sequence). V trimming: 5 bases; J trimming: 5 bases; junction bases outside the gene matches: 7. The CDR3 bases are TGTGCCAGCAGGTGGGACAGGGGAGGGGACGAGCAGTACTTC. Protein: CASRWDRGGDEQYF.

This chain uses TRBV4-2 with TRBJ1-1, with 9 nucleotides matching TRBD1. The V gene end was trimmed by 4 bases and the J gene end by 7 bases; junction bases not matched to a gene: 4. The CDR3 totals 13 residues. CDR1 and CDR2 (germline): LGHNA, YNFKEQ. The CDR3 DNA reads TGTGCCAGCAGCCGCGACAGGGGGGTTGAAGCTTTCTTT. Translation: CASSRDRGVEAFF.

The chain employs TRBV29-1 and TRBJ2-5; 8 nucleotides align to TRBD1. V dropped 7 bases and J dropped 4; count of bases not matched to a gene: 5. Germline CDR1 reads SQVTM; CDR2 reads ANQGSEA. CDR3 length: 12 amino acids. The CDR3 here is CSAGQGGETQYF. Here the CDR3 DNA reads TGCAGCGCTGGACAGGGTGGAGAGACCCAGTACTTC.

CDR3 nucleotides: TGTGCCAGCAGTCATACAGGGGCCCTCTACGAGCAGTACTTC. It is translated as CASSHTGALYEQYF. The V and J genes are TRBV6-2 or TRBV6-3 and TRBJ2-7; 7 bases agree with TRBD1. The CDR3 consists of 14 residues. Germline trimming cut 5 bases from V and 3 bases from J; bases unmatched to any gene: 7. Germline V lookup: CDR1 MNHEY, CDR2 SVGEGT.

V is TRBV30 and J is TRBJ1-2, with D maybe TRBD1 (5 bases). Germline CDR1 GTSNPN, CDR2 SVGIG (reference sequence). The CDR3 spans 16 residues. V was cut by 0 bases and J by 7 bases, with 21 bases left in between. DNA of the CDR3: TGTGCCTGGAGTGTCGGAATGGTCAGGGAGGTCGGTGGCTACACCTTC. This translates into CAWSVGMVREVGGYTF.

This chain links TRBV7-2 with TRBJ2-1, with a weak D call TRBD2 (7 bases). V shed 1 base and J shed 3 bases, with 10 bases lying between them. There are 15 residues in the CDR3. Looked up from germline, CDR1 is SGHTA and CDR2 is FQGNSA. In DNA, the CDR3 is TGTGCCAGCAGCTTAGGCGGGGGCGGCTACAATGAGCAGTTCTTC. Amino acids: CASSLGGGGYNEQFF.

The chain has TRBV7-2 and TRBJ2-1; weak D call: TRBD1 (6 bases). The length of the CDR3 is 12 residues. Germline assignment: CDR1 SGHTA and CDR2 FQGNSA. The ends were cut back, 5 bases at V and 6 bases at J, with 8 bases in the middle. Written as DNA, the CDR3 is TGTGCCAGCAGCCGAGGGGGCAATGAGCAGTTCTTC. This sequence encodes CASSRGGNEQFF.

The J gene is TRBJ1-2, the V gene TRBV19; 8 bases are a match to TRBD1. CDR3 length: 14 residues. Germline CDR1 LNHDA, CDR2 SQIVND (reference sequence). J was trimmed by 8 bases and V by 7 bases; bases with no gene match: 12. The CDR3 DNA reads TGTGCCAGTACCAATGCCGGGGACAGGCACGGCTACACCTTC. This translates into CASTNAGDRHGYTF.